These 21 T cell receptor beta chains were all obtained from the same sample, sequenced in a study of T-cell memory formation after mild COVID-19 (dated by TCRdb to about 2021). Library construction relied on 5' RACE. TCRdb names Illumina NovaSeq 6000 as the instrument used. Clones were called with MiXCR by TCRdb after fastp trimmed the public reads at Q25, and only in-frame beta chains were retained. Here each entry gathers all rows of one CDR3 protein and keeps the most common genes and DNA. The sample yields 200,000 to 250,000 distinct CDR3 sequences; approximately 15% were counted once. The ten largest clones capture 2.1% of the sample. Material: PBMCs or a T cell subset sorted from them (not recorded which). These TCRs come from an adult woman who had mild COVID-19 (a few samples of this study predate the infection). The sample titles of this study are shuffled in the database, so cell type and time point are left out; the donor was told from shared clones.

This clonotype was seen a handful of times. The V call is TRBV5-4, the J call TRBJ1-2, with 7 bases lining up with TRBD1. Trimming at V came to 4 bases and at J to 13 bases, leaving 10 bases not matched to a gene. The germline V gene has CDR1 SGHNT and CDR2 YYREEE (reference sequence). The CDR3 runs to 12 residues. The DNA of the CDR3 is TGTGCCAGCAGCCCCCCGGGGGACAGAAGCACCTTC. Amino acid sequence: CASSPPGDRSTF.

The rearrangement links TRBV5-1 to TRBJ2-7; D perhaps matches TRBD2 (5 bases). CDR3 length equals 12 residues. Germline lookup yields CDR1 SGHRS and CDR2 YFSETQ. V was cut by 3 bases and J by 6 bases, with 10 bases left in between. Here the CDR3 DNA reads TGCGCCAGCAGCTCACTAGTTGGCGAGCAGTACTTC. As protein: CASSSLVGEQYF.

This clonotype came up many times. The gene calls are TRBV12-3 or TRBV12-4 and TRBJ2-1; 7 positions agree with TRBD2. J gave up 8 bases and V 5 bases, and 9 bases lay outside the gene matches. This CDR3 region has 14 residues. The DNA for the CDR3 is TGTGCCAGCAGTCTCCGGGACTATCTACATGAGCAGTTCTTC. Translated: CASSLRDYLHEQFF.

The CDR3 loop is CASSLQEYSYEQYF. The CDR3 DNA reads TGTGCCAGCAGCCTACAGGAGTACTCCTACGAGCAGTACTTC. This chain connects TRBV7-6 to TRBJ2-7; D perhaps matches TRBD1 (5 bases). The CDR3 sequence is 14 residues long. Deletions cut 5 bases from V and 0 bases from J, with 11 bases between. From germline, CDR1 is SGHVS and CDR2 FNYEAQ.

This clonotype was seen only a few times. The V and J genes are TRBV20-1 and TRBJ2-3, with D unclear. V was pared by 0 bases and J by 4 bases, with 11 bases between. Germline V CDR1 and CDR2: DFQATT, SNEGSKA (reference sequence). The CDR3 extends over 14 amino acids. The CDR3 is CSARDSGRPDTQYF. CDR3 coding DNA: TGCAGTGCTAGAGACTCCGGGCGACCAGATACGCAGTATTTT.

The rearrangement uses TRBV12-3 or TRBV12-4 and TRBJ2-5; 14 positions match TRBD2. This CDR3 comprises 15 residues. V trimming: 5 bases; J trimming: 4 bases; junction bases outside the gene matches: 3. The CDR3 is CASSGTSGSAETQYF. The CDR3 DNA sequence: TGTGCCAGCAGTGGGACTAGCGGGAGTGCAGAGACCCAGTACTTC.

The J gene is TRBJ1-5, the V gene TRBV12-3 or TRBV12-4; D remains unclear. The V gene lost 8 bases and the J gene lost 6 bases, with 8 bases spanning the gap. This CDR3 spans 11 amino acids. CDR3 nucleotide sequence: TGTGCCAGCGGCCTGGGTCAGCCCCAGCATTTT. Encoded protein: CASGLGQPQHF.

A few counts support this clonotype. V and J are TRBV27 and TRBJ2-7; 7 nucleotides agree with TRBD1. Germline CDR1 reads MNHEY; CDR2 reads SMNVEV (reference sequence). The CDR3 totals 13 residues. V shed 6 bases, J shed 4 bases, and the junction held 6 bases outside the gene matches. The CDR3 sequence is CASSERQGYEQYF. The CDR3 DNA sequence: TGTGCCAGCAGCGAAAGACAGGGATACGAGCAGTACTTC.

Here the CDR3 reads CASSLDALLTDTQYF. The CDR3 nucleotides are TGTGCCAGCAGCTTAGATGCGCTCCTCACAGATACGCAGTATTTT. The rearrangement uses TRBV7-9 and TRBJ2-3; D ambiguous. This CDR3 is 15 amino acids long. Germline lookup yields CDR1 SEHNR and CDR2 FQNEAQ (reference sequence). Trimming left V 1 base short and J 2 bases short, with 10 bases between.

The genes are TRBV4-2 and TRBJ1-2; the D is unclear. V was shortened by 0 bases and J by 7 bases, with 9 bases between the two germline ends. Germline-derived CDR1 and CDR2 are LGHNA and YNFKEQ. This CDR3 comprises 13 residues. The CDR3 sequence is CASSQDGRSGYTF. The CDR3 DNA is TGTGCCAGCAGCCAAGATGGGAGAAGTGGCTACACCTTC.

This clonotype was detected a few times. The chain uses TRBV7-2 and TRBJ2-7, with TRBD1 as a possible D gene (6 bases). V lost 5 bases, J lost 7 bases, and 15 bases lay in between. The CDR3 has 13 residues. CDR1 and CDR2 from the germline V gene are SGHTA and FQGNSA. CDR3 sequence (DNA): TGTGCCAGCAGCCTCCGTCAGGGGCGGGAGCAGTACTTC. Its translation: CASSLRQGREQYF.

This clonotype turned up a few times. The V call is TRBV3-1, the J call TRBJ1-1; a weak D match, TRBD1 (5 bases). CDR1 and CDR2 from the germline V gene are LGHDT and YNNKEL (reference sequence). V was trimmed by 4 bases and J by 11 bases, leaving 17 bases between them. The CDR3 has 13 amino acids. The CDR3 DNA reads as TGTGCCAGCAGCCCGTGGGACCAGGGACTGGCTTTCTTT. It yields the protein CASSPWDQGLAFF.

This chain connects TRBV29-1 to TRBJ1-4; a possible D gene is TRBD1 (5 bases). Germline CDR1 and CDR2: SQVTM and ANQGSEA. CDR3 length: 13 residues. V lost 6 bases to trimming and J lost 6 bases, with 14 bases between them. CDR3 nucleotides: TGCAGCGTGCCGGACTTAGGGGATGAAAAACTGTTTTTT. Encoded protein: CSVPDLGDEKLFF.

This clonotype showed up just a few times. The CDR3 bases are TGTGCCACCAGCAAGAAGACTAGCGGGGAGCTGTTTTTT. Translating gives CATSKKTSGELFF. This sequence joins TRBV15 and TRBJ2-2; D is perhaps TRBD2 (6 bases). V was trimmed by 4 bases and J by 7 bases, leaving 10 bases between them. CDR1 is LNHNV, CDR2 YYDKDF, per germline (reference sequence). The CDR3 covers 13 residues.

The CDR3 loop is CASSPPGPGGYTF. Written as DNA, the CDR3 is TGTGCCAGCAGTCCCCCGGGGCCCGGTGGCTACACCTTC. This chain connects TRBV27 to TRBJ1-2; TRBD1 might be the D (5 bases). The V end was cut by 5 bases, the J end by 7 bases, with 14 bases between. CDR3 length equals 13 residues. The germline gives CDR1 MNHEY, CDR2 SMNVEV (reference sequence).

This chain uses TRBV12-5 with TRBJ2-3; 16 bases agree with TRBD2. CDR1 and CDR2 from the germline V gene are LGHNT and FRNRAP. V lost 5 bases and J lost 8; bases outside the gene matches: 10. The CDR3 contains 17 residues. CDR3 sequence reads: CASGPPGTSGREATQYF. CDR3 DNA sequence: TGTGCTAGTGGTCCCCCCGGGACTAGCGGGAGGGAGGCTACGCAGTATTTT.

This clonotype was detected ten times or more. This chain connects TRBV4-1 to TRBJ2-4; 11 positions agree with TRBD2. The CDR3 length is 19 residues. CDR1 is MGHRA and CDR2 is YSYEKL in the germline V gene. V lost 2 bases, J lost 3 bases, and 12 bases stayed unmatched. The CDR3 here is CASSQPRASGGMDKNIQYF. In nucleotides, the CDR3 is TGCGCCAGCAGCCAACCCCGAGCTAGCGGGGGGATGGACAAAAACATTCAGTACTTC.

This clonotype occurred many times. V usage is TRBV4-1 and J usage is TRBJ2-3; 8 bases map to TRBD2. Looked up from germline, CDR1 is MGHRA and CDR2 is YSYEKL. The CDR3 extends over 15 amino acids. The V and J ends lost 8 bases and 2 bases, in that order; junction bases with no gene match: 9. CDR3 DNA sequence: TGCGCCAGCGCCGGGACTAGTCACGACACAGATACGCAGTATTTT. Protein: CASAGTSHDTDTQYF.

This rearrangement joins TRBV6-5 to TRBJ2-3; D is unclear. The germline V and J ends were trimmed by 2 bases and 0 bases, with 6 bases remaining between them. The CDR3 has 14 residues. The V gene's germline CDR1 is MNHEY and CDR2 SVGAGI. CDR3 coding DNA: TGTGCCAGCAGTTACGGGTCAAGCACAGATACGCAGTATTTT. This translates into CASSYGSSTDTQYF.

This clonotype was picked up many times. J is TRBJ2-5 and V is TRBV10-2; a possible D gene is TRBD2 (5 bases). Germline loops: CDR1 WSHSY, CDR2 SAAADI. V dropped 5 bases and J dropped 4 bases, with 11 bases sitting between them. The CDR3 totals 13 residues. CDR3 loop: CASSFAGGETQYF. The CDR3 DNA sequence: TGCGCCAGCAGTTTCGCCGGAGGAGAGACCCAGTACTTC.

This clonotype was observed a few times. This chain joins TRBV29-1 and TRBJ2-2; either TRBD1 or TRBD2 may fit D (5 bases each). The CDR3 totals 13 residues. Germline lookup yields CDR1 SQVTM and CDR2 ANQGSEA. V gave up 5 bases and J gave up 4 bases, with 11 bases separating them. CDR3 loop: CSVRTSGTGELFF. The CDR3 coding sequence is TGCAGCGTTAGGACAAGCGGCACCGGGGAGCTGTTTTTT.